The T cell receptor beta chain under discussion was sequenced for a study of graft-versus-host responses after intestinal transplantation. Study context: Every recipient underwent anti-thymocyte globulin induction, then tacrolimus and steroids for approximately 3 years. Whole-study results and caveats: Those patients showing graft-donor T cell macrochimerism displayed high graft-versus-host to host-versus-graft clonal ratios in allografts. With peak circulating GvH clone levels came an association with early post-transplant HvG declines.

This clone was seen only a few times. Its antigen remains unknown. TCRdb's table, derived via immunoSEQ multiplex PCR, lists solely in-frame clones and lacks some. The sample holds under 150,000 clones, around 93% seen once. Looked up from germline, CDR1 is SNHLY and CDR2 is FYNNEI. This CDR3 comprises 14 residues. V lost 6 bases, J lost 4 bases, and 13 bases lay in between. Sequenced here: unstimulated CD4+ T cells sorted from spleen or lymph node cells, sampled before intestinal transplant. The rearrangement links TRBV2 to TRBJ1-5; weak D call: TRBD1 (5 bases). The TCR originated in a human donor who received an intestinal transplant. The CDR3 protein is CASRAGTVNQPQHF. The CDR3 DNA reads as TGTGCCAGCAGGGCCGGGACGGTGAATCAGCCCCAGCATTTT.